The sequence of this T cell receptor (beta chain) was determined in a study of CD8+ T cells in alopecia areata. Whole-study findings and limits: TCR sharing was clearer in mice than between patients, perhaps partly owing to patient HLA diversity.

As regards this clone: No antigen is known for it.

TCR sequencing used cDNA made by reverse transcription of extracted RNA. Method: immunoSEQ multiplex PCR; TCRdb's copy keeps in-frame clones and lacks some. The sample includes approximately 150,000 clones, about 47% of them seen just once. With 5 bases removed from V and 5 bases from J, the gap between germline ends came to 16 bases. CDR1 SGHRS and CDR2 YFSETQ come from the germline V gene. The CDR3 runs to 14 residues. The chain recombines TRBV5-1 with TRBJ2-5; possibly TRBD1 or TRBD2 for D (6 bases each). This sequence was found in a human donor with alopecia areata. The sample was CD4+ T cells sorted from blood, taken at week 0. The CDR3 bases are TGCGCCAGCAGGTCGTCCGGGGGCGAGGAGACCCAGTACTTC. As protein: CASRSSGGEETQYF. Drawing the rest from reference TRBV5-1 and TRBJ2-5, the complete variable domain is KAGVTQTPRYLIKTRGQQVTLSCSPISGHRSVSWYQQTPGQGLQFLFEYFSETQRNKGNFPGRFSGRQFSNSRSEMNVSTLELGDSALYLCASRSSGGEETQYFGPGTRLLVL.